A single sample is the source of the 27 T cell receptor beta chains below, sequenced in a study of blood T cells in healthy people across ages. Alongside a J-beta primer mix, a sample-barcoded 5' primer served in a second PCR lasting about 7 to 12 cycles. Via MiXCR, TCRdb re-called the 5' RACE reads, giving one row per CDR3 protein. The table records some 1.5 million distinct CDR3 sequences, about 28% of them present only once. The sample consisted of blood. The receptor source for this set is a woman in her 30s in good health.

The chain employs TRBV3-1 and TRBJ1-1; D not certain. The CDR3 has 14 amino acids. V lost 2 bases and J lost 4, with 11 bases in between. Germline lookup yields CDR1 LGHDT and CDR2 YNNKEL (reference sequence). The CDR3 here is CASSQRGLGTEAFF. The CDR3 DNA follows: TGTGCCAGCAGCCAAAGAGGTCTTGGCACTGAAGCTTTCTTT.

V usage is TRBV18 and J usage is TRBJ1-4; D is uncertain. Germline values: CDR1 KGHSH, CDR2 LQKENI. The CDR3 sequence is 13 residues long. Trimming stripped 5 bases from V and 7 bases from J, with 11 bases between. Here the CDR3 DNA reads TGTGCCAGCTCAATGAGGGCGCGTGAAAAACTGTTTTTT. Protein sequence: CASSMRAREKLFF.

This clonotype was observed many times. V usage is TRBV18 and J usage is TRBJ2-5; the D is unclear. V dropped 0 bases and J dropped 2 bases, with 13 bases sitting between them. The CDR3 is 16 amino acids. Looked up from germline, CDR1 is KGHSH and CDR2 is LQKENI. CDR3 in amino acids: CASSPPVADSQETQYF. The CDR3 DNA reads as TGTGCCAGCTCACCACCCGTGGCAGATTCACAAGAGACCCAGTACTTC.

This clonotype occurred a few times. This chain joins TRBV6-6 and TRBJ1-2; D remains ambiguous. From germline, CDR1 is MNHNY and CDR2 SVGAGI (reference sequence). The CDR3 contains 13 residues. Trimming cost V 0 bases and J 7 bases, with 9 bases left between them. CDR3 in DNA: TGTGCCAGCAGTTACTCAGACGGTGCTGGCTACACCTTC. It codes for CASSYSDGAGYTF.

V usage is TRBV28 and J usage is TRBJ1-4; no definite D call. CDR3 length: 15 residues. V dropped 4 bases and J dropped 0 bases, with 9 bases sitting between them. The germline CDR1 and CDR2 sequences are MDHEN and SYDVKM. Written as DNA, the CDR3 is TGTGCCAGCAGTTCGAGTAGTGCAACTAATGAAAAACTGTTTTTT. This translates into CASSSSSATNEKLFF.

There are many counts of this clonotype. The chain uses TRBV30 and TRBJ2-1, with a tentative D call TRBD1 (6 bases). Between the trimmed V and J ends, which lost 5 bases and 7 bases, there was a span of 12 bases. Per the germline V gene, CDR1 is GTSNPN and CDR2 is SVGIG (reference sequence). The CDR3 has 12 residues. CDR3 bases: TGTGCCTGGTTCCAACAGGGTAATGAGCAGTTCTTC. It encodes CAWFQQGNEQFF.

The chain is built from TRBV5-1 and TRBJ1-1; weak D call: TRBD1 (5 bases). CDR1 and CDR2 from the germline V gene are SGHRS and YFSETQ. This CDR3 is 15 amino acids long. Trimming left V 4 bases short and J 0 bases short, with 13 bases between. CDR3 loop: CASSSAGALNTEAFF. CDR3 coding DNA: TGCGCCAGCAGCAGCGCCGGGGCCTTGAACACTGAAGCTTTCTTT. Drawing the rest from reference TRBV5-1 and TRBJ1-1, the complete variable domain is KAGVTQTPRYLIKTRGQQVTLSCSPISGHRSVSWYQQTPGQGLQFLFEYFSETQRNKGNFPGRFSGRQFSNSRSEMNVSTLELGDSALYLCASSSAGALNTEAFFGQGTRLTVV.

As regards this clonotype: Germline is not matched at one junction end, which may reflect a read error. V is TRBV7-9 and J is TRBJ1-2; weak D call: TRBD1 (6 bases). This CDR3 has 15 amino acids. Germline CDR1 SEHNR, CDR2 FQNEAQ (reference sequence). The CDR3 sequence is CASSSDRIGASGCTF. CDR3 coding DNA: TGTGCCAGCAGCTCCGACAGGATTGGCGCTAGTGGCTGCACCTTC.

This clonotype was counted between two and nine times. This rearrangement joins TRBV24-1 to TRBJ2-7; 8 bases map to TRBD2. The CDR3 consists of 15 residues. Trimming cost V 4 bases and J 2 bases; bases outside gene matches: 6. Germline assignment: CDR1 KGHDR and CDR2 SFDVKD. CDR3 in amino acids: CATSEASGRPYEQYF. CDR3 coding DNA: TGTGCCACCAGTGAAGCTAGCGGGCGTCCCTACGAGCAGTACTTC.

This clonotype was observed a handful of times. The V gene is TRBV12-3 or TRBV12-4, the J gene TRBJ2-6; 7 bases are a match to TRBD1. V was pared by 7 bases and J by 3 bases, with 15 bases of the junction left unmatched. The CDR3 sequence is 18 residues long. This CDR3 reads CASTTGYTSLFGANVLTF. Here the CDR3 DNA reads TGTGCCAGCACGACAGGGTATACATCTCTCTTTGGGGCCAACGTCCTGACTTTC.

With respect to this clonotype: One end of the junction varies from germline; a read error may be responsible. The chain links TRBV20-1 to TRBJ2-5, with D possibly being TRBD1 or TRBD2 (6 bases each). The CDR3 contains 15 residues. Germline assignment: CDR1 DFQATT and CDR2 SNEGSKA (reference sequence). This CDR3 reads CSARERRDSSQGQYF. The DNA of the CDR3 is TGCAGCGCTAGAGAAAGGCGGGACTCTTCCCAGGGGCAGTACTTC.

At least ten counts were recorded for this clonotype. CDR3: CASSLSHEQYF. CDR3 sequence (DNA): TGTGCCAGCAGCTTAAGCCACGAGCAGTACTTC. The genes are TRBV12-3 or TRBV12-4 and TRBJ2-7, with D unclear. The CDR3 has 11 amino acids. V dropped 6 bases and J dropped 5 bases, with 8 bases sitting between them.

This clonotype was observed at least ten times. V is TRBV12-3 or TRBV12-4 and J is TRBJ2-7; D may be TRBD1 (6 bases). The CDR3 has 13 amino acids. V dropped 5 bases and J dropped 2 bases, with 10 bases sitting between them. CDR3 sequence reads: CASSVGQTYEQYF. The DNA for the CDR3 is TGTGCCAGCAGTGTCGGACAGACCTACGAGCAGTACTTC.

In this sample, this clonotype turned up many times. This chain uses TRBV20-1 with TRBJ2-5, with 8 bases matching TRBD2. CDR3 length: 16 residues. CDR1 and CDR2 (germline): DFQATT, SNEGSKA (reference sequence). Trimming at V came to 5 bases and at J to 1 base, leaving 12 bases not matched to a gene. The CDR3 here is CSASPILADLQETQYF. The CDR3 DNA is TGCAGTGCTTCTCCTATACTAGCGGACCTCCAAGAGACCCAGTACTTC.

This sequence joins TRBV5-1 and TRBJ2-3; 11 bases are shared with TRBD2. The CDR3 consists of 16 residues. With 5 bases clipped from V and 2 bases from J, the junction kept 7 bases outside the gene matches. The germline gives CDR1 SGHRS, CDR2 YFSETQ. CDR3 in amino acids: CASSQTSGMNTDTQYF. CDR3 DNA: TGCGCCAGCAGTCAGACTAGCGGGATGAACACAGATACGCAGTATTTT.

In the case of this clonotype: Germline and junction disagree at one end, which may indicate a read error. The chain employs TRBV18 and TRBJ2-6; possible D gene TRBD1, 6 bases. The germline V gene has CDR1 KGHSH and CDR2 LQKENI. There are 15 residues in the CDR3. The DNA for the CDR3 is TGTGCCAGCTCATCTACAGGGTCCGGGGCCAACGTCCGGACTTTC. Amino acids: CASSSTGSGANVRTF.

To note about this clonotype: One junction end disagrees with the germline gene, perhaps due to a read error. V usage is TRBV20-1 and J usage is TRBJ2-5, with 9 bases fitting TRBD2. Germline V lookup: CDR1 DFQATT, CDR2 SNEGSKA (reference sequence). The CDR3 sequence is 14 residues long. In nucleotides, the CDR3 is TGCAGTGTGCCGGCGGGGGGGCGTCAAGAGACCCGGTACTTC. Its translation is CSVPAGGRQETRYF.

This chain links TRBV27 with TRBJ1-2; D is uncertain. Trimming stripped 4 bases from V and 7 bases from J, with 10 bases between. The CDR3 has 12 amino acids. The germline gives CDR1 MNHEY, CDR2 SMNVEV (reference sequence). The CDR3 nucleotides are TGTGCCAGCAGTTCCTCAGATGGTGGCTACACCTTC. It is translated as CASSSSDGGYTF.

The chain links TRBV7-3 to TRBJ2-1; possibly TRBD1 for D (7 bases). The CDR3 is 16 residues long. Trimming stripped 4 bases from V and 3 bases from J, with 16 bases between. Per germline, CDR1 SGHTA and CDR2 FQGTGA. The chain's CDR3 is CASSSQGGMIYNEQFF. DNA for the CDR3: TGTGCCAGCAGCTCCCAGGGGGGCATGATCTACAATGAGCAGTTCTTC.

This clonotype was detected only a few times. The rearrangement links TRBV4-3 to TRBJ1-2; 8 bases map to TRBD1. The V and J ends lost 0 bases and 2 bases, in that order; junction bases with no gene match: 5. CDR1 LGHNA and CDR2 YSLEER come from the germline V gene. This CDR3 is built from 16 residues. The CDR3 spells CASSQESRGQNYGYTF. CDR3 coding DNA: TGCGCCAGCAGCCAAGAAAGCAGGGGGCAAAACTATGGCTACACCTTC.

This CDR3 reads CASSLKGGRESHNEQFF. CDR3 sequence (DNA): TGTGCCAGCAGTTTGAAAGGGGGTCGGGAGTCCCACAATGAGCAGTTCTTC. The chain has TRBV12-3 or TRBV12-4 and TRBJ2-1; D might be TRBD1 or TRBD2, each matching 6 bases. Trimming left V 3 bases short and J 5 bases short, with 20 bases between. The CDR3 contains 17 residues.

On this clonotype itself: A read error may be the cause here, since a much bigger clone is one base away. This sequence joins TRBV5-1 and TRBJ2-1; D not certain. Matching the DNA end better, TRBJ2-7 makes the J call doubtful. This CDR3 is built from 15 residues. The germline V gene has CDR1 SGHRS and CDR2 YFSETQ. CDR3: CASSFRLTSYNEQYF. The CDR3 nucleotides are TGCGCCAGCAGCTTCAGACTCACTTCCTACAATGAGCAGTACTTC.

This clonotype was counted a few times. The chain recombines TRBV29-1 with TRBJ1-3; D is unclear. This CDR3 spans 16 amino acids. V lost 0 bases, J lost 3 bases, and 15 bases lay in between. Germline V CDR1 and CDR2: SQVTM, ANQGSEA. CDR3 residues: CSVEEVGSILGNTIYF. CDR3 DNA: TGCAGCGTTGAAGAGGTGGGGAGCATACTTGGAAACACCATATATTTT.

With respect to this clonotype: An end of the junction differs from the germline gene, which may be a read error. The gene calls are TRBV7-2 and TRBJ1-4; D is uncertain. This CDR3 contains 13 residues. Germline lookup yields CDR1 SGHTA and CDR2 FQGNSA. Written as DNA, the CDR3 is TGTGCCAGCAGCCCCGGTGGTTTGGAAAAACGGTTTTTT. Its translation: CASSPGGLEKRFF.

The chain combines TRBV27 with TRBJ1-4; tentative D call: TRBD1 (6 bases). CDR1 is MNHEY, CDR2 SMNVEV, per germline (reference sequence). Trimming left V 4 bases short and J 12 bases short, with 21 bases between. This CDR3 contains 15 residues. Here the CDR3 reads CASSSWGAGLSELFF. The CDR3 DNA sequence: TGTGCCAGCAGTTCCTGGGGGGCAGGTCTCTCGGAACTGTTTTTT. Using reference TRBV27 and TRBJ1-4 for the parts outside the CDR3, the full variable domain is EAQVTQNPRYLITVTGKKLTVTCSQNMNHEYMSWYRQDPGLGLRQIYYSMNVEVTDKGDVPEGYKVSRKEKRNFPLILESPSPNQTSLYFCASSSWGAGLSELFFGSGTQLSVL.

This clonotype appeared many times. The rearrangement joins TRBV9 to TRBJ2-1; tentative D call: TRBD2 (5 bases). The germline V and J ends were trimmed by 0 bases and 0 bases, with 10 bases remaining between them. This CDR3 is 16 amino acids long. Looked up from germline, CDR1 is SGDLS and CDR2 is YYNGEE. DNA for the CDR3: TGTGCCAGCAGCGTAGGCGGGTCAAGCTCCTACAATGAGCAGTTCTTC. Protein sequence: CASSVGGSSSYNEQFF.

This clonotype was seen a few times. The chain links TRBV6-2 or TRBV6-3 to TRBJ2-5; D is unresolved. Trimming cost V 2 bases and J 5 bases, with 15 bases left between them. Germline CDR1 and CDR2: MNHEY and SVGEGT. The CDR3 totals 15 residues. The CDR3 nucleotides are TGTGCCAGCAGTTACCTCACGGATAAATGGGAGACCCAGTACTTC. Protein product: CASSYLTDKWETQYF.